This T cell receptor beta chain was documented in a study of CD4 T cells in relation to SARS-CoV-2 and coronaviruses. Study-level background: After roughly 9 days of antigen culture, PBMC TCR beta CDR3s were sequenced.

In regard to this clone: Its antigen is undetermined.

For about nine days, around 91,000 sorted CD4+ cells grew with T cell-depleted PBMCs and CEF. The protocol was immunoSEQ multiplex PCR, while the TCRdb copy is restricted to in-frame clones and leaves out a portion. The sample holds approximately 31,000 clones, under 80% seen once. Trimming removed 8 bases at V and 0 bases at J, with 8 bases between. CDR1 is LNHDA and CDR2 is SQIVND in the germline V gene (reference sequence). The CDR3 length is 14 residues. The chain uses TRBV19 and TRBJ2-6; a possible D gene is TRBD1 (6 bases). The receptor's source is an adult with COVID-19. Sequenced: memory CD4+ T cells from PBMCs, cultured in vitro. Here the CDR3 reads CASGQRSGANVLTF. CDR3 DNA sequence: TGTGCCAGTGGACAGCGCTCTGGGGCCAACGTCCTGACTTTC.